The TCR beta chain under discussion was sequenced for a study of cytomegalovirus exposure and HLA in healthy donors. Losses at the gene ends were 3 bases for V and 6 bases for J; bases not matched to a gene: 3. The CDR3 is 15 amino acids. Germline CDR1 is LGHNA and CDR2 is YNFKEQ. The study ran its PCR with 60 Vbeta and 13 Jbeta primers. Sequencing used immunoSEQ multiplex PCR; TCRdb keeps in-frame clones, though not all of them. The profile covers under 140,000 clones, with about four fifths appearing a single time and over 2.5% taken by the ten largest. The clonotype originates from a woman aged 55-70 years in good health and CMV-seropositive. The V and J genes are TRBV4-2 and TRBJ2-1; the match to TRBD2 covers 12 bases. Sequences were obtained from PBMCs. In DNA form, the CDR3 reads TGTGCCAGCAGCCAGGCTAGCGGGAGGGCCAATGAGCAGTTCTTC. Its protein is CASSQASGRANEQFF.